This paragraph reports one T cell receptor (beta chain). Enrolment of Seattle patients took place during active infection, and they were followed longitudinally. This CDR3 spans 16 amino acids. Authors' data handling: Estimated nucleated cell counts came from reference gene primer amplification. TCRdb's table, derived via immunoSEQ multiplex PCR, lists solely in-frame clones and lacks some. D and trimming were read from the DNA, whereas the V and J calls and clone size are those reported in that table. In the table there are around 340,000 clones, approximately 89% of which are singletons. The record originates from a study of blood T cell repertoires in COVID-19. For the study at large: PBMCs, B-cell-depleted T cells, or T cells provided the cDNA or gDNA that made up the material.

The chain recombines TRBV21-1 with TRBJ2-1; the table's D gene call, TRBD2, was not cross checked with the DNA. TRBV21-1 is given as a pseudogene. This TCR was recovered from a woman aged 55-70 years with COVID-19, enrolled during active disease. Sample: peripheral blood. CDR3 sequence: CASSKRSERGGNEQFF. As DNA, the CDR3 is TGTGCCAGCAGCAAGCGATCTGAGCGGGGGGGGAATGAGCAGTTCTTC.